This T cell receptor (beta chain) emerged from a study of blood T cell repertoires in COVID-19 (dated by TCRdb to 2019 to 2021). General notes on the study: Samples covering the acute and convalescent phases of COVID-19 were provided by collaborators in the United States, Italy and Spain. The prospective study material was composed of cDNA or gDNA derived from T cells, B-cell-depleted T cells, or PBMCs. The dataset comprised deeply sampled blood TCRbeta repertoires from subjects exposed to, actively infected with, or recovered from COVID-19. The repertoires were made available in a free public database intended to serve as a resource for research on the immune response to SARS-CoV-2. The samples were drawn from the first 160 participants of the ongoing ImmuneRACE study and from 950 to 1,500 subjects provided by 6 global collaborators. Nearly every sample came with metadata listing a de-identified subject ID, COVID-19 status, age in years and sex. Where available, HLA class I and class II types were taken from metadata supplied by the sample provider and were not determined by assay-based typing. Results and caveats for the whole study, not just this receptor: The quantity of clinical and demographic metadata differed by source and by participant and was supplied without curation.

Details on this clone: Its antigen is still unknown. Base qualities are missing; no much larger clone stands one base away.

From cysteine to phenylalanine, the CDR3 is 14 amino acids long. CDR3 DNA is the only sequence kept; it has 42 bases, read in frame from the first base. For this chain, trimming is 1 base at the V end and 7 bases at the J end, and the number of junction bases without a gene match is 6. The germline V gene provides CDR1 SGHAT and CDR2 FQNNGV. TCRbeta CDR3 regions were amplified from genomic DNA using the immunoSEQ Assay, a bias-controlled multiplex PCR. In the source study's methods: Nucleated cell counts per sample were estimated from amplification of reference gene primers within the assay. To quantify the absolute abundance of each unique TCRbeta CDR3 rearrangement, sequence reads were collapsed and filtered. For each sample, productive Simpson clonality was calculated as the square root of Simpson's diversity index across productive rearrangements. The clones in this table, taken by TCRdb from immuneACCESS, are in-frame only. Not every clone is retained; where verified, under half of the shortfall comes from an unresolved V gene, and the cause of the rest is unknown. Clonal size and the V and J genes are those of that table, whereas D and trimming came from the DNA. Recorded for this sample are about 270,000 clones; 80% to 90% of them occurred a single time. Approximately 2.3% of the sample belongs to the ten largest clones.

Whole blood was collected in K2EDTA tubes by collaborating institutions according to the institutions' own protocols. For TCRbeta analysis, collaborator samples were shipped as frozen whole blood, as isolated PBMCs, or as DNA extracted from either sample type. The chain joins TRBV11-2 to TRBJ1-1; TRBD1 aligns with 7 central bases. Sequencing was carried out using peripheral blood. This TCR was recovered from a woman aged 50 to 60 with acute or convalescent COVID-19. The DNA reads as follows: TGTGCCAGCAGCTTAGTTGACAGGGAAATTGAAGCTTTCTTT. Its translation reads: CASSLVDREIEAFF.